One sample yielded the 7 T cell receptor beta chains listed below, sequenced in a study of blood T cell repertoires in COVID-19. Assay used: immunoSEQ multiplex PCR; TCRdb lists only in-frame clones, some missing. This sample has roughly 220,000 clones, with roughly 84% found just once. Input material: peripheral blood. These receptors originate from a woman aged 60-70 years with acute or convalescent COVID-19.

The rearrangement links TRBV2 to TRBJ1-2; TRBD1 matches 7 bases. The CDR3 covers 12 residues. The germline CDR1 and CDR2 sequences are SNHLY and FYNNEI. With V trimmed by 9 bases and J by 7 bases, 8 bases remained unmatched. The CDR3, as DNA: TGTGCCAGGAGTCGGGACAGTGGTGGCTACACCTTC. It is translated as CARSRDSGGYTF.

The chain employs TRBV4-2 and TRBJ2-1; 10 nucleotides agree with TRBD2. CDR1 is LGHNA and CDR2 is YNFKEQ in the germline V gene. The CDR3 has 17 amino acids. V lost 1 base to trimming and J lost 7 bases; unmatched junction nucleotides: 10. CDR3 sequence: CASSQGAQRGGRNEQFF. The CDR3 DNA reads TGTGCCAGCAGCCAAGGGGCCCAGCGGGGGGGCCGGAATGAGCAGTTCTTC.

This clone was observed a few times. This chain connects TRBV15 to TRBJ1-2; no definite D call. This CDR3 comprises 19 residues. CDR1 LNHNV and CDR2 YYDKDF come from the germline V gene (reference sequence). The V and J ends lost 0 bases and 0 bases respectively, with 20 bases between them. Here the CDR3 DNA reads TGTGCCACCAGCAGAGATCTGGGTCTTGCAGGCCAAGCTAACTATGGCTACACCTTC. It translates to CATSRDLGLAGQANYGYTF.

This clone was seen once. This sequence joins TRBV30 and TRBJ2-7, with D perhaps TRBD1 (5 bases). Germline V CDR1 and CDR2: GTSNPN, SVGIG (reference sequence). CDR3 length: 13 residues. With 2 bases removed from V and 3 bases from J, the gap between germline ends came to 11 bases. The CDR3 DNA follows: TGTGCCTGGAGTCCCGGCAGGGACTACGAGCAGTACTTC. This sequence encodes CAWSPGRDYEQYF.

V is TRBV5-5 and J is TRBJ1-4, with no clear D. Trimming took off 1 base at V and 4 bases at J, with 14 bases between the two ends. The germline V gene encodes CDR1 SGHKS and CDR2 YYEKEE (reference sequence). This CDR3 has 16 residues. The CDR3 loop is CASSLRVGRNNEKLFF. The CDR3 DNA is TGTGCCAGCAGCTTGCGGGTTGGCAGAAATAATGAAAAACTGTTTTTT.

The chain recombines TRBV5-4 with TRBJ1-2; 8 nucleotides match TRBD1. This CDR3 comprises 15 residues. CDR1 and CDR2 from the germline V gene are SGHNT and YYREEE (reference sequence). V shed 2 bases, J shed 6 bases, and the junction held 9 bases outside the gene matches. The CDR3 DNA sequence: TGTGCCAGCAGCTTAGCAGGGGGCAGAAGGGATGGCTACACCTTC. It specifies CASSLAGGRRDGYTF.

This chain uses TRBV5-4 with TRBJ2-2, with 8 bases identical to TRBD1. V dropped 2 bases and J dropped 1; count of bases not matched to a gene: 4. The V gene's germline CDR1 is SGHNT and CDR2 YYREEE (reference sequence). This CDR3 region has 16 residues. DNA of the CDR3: TGTGCCAGCAGCTTAAGGACAGGGAGGAACACCGGGGAGCTGTTTTTT. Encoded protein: CASSLRTGRNTGELFF.